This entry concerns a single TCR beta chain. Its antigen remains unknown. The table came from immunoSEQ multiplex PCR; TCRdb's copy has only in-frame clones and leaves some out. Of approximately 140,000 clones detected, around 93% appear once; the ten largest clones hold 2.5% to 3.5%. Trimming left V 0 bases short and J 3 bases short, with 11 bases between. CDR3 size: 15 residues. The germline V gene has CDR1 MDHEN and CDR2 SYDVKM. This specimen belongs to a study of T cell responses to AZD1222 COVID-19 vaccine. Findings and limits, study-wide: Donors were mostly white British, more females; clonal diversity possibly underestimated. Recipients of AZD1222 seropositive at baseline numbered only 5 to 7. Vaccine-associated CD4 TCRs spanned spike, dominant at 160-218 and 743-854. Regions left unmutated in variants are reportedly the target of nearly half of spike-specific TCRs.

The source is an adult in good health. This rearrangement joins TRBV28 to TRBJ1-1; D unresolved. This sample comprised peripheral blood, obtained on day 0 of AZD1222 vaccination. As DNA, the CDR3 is TGTGCCAGCAGTTTATGGCGGGCCCGAGACACTGAAGCTTTCTTT. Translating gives CASSLWRARDTEAFF.